This T cell receptor (beta chain) comes out of a study of T-cell reconstitution after alpha-beta-depleted transplantation in children. This clonotype was observed a few times. The CDR3 is 16 residues long. Trimming removed 5 bases from V and 8 bases from J; junction bases left unmatched: 13. The germline V gene has CDR1 SGHRS and CDR2 YFSETQ. It was with unique molecular identifiers that the TCRbeta library was prepared. TCRdb re-analysed the PCR reads in MiXCR, keeping a single row per CDR3 protein. The table includes around 50,000 distinct CDR3 sequences, around 50% detected once. This receptor was identified in a boy under two years old with SCID, due to receive a stem cell transplant. Sequencing used peripheral blood, obtained before TCRalphabeta/CD19-depleted stem cell transplant. The chain links TRBV5-1 to TRBJ1-4, with 9 bases fitting TRBD1. The chain's CDR3 is CASSQRGTGRGEKLFF. For the CDR3, the DNA is TGCGCCAGCAGTCAACGGGGGACAGGGCGAGGAGAAAAACTGTTTTTT.